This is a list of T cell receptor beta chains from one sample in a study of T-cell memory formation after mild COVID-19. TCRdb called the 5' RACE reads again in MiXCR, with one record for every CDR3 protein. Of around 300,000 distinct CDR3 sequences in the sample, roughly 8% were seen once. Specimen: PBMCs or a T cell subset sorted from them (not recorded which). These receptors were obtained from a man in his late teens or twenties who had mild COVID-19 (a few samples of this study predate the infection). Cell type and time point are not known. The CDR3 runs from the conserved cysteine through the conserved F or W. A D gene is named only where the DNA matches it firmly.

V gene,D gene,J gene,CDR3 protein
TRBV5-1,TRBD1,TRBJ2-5,CASSPGGQGKFQETQYF
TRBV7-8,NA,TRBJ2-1,CASGPNEQFF
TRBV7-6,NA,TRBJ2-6,CASSHLSGGAFGANVLTF
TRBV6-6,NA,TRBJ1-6,CASSTTGISPLHF
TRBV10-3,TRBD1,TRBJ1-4,CAISEGTGSEKLFF
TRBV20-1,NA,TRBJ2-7,CSARDSWNYEQYF
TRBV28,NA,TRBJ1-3,CASRVPESGNTIYF
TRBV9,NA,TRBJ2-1,CASSVEGVSYNEQFF
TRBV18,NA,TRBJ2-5,CASSPTNGETQYF
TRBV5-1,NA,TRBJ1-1,CASSLTRPTEAFF
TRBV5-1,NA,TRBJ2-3,CASTSEGDTQYF
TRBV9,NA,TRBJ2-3,CASSGRGARTDRAQYF
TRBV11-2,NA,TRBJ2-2,CASSPRTPNTGELFF
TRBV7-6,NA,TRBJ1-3,CASSLARNSGNTIYF
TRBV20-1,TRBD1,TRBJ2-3,CSARGQGAWDTQYF
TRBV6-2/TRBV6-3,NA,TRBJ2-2,CASSYGDLGRSNTGELFF
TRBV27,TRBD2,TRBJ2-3,CASSPLSSGGTDTQYF
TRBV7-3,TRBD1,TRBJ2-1,CASSVQGGLTDEQFF
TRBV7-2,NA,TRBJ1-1,CASSQIGPHTFF
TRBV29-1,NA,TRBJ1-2,CSVALPLDGYTF
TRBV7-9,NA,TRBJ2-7,CASSLGGGLYNYEQYF
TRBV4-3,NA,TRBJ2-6,CASSGGAGVAGANVLTF
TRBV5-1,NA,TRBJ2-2,CASIVGGELFF
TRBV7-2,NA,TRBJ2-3,CASSFYELADTQYF
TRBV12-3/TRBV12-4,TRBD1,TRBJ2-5,CASSFGQARPQYF
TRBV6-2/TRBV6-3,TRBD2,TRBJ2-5,CASRKRGGQETQYF
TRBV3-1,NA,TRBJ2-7,CASSQTGNRRPYEQYF
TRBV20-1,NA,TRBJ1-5,CSARPSGGASQPQHF
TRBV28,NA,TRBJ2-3,CASSPLGRGGTDTQYF
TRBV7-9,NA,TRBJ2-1,CASSSYPIPSSYNEQFF
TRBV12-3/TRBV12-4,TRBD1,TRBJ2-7,CASLWTGAYEQYF
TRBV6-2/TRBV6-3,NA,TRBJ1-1,CASSYSRTEMNTEAFF
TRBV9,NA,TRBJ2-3,CASSVAPADTQYF
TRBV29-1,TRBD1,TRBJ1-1,CSAGGTGETEAFF
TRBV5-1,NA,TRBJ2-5,CASSLRLETQYF
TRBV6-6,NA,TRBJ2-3,CASSFTVTGGDTQYF
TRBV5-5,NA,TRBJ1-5,CASPRNPGESNNQPQHF
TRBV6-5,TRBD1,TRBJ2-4,CASSRQGTNIQYF
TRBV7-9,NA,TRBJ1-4,CASSMLDSANEKLFF
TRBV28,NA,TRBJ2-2,CASSRFDEPITGELFF